This is a list of T cell receptor beta chains from one sample in a study of T cells after yellow fever vaccination. Each CDR3 protein is one row after TCRdb ran MiXCR on the 5' RACE reads. Seen here are about 340,000 distinct CDR3 sequences, roughly 4% observed once, and the top ten hold about 24%. The source material was PBMCs, sampled 5 days after the yellow fever booster vaccination. Receptor source: a young man who received the YFV17D yellow fever vaccine. CDR3s include the opening cysteine and the closing phenylalanine or tryptophan. The D gene is left open where the match is weak. For some rows the clone size is stated as once, few or many, or as a class when expanded; others skip it.

v_gene	d_gene	j_gene	abundance	CDR3nt	CDR3aa
TRBV5-4	-	TRBJ1-2	many	TGTGCCAGCAGACTCTATGGGGGCGGATTTGATGGCTACACCTTC	CASRLYGGGFDGYTF
TRBV7-4	-	TRBJ2-1	-	TGTGTTCTAGAGGGGTCAAGCTCCTACAATGAGCAGTTCTTC	CVLEGSSSYNEQFF
TRBV28	-	TRBJ1-2	many	TGTGCCAGCAGTACGGGACGGAACTATGGCTACACCTTC	CASSTGRNYGYTF
TRBV12-3/TRBV12-4	TRBD1	TRBJ1-1	few	TGTGCCAGCAGTAAGGGACAGGGGGGGAACACTGAAGCTTTCTTT	CASSKGQGGNTEAFF
TRBV9	-	TRBJ2-2	-	TGTGCCAGCAGTTTTCAACAGGAACCCACCGGGGAGCTGTTTTTT	CASSFQQEPTGELFF
TRBV10-2	TRBD1	TRBJ2-7	few	TGCGCCAGCAGTGAGATGGTCTCTGGGACAGGGGACTACGAGCAGTACTTC	CASSEMVSGTGDYEQYF
TRBV4-3	TRBD1	TRBJ1-2	many	TGCGCCAGCAGCCCGGACAGGGCCACTTATGGCTACACCTTC	CASSPDRATYGYTF
TRBV6-1	-	TRBJ2-2	few	TGTGCCAGCAGTGAAGCAGGGGCAGGAACCGGGGAGCTGTTTTTT	CASSEAGAGTGELFF
TRBV4-1	-	TRBJ1-1	few	TGCGCCAGCAGCCACCCAGCCGCTGAAGCTTTCTTT	CASSHPAAEAFF
TRBV7-9	-	TRBJ1-5	few	TGTGCCAGCAGCTTATATGGGGGCGACAATCAGCCCCAGCATTTT	CASSLYGGDNQPQHF
TRBV6-2/TRBV6-3	TRBD2	TRBJ2-3	few	TGTGCCAGCAGCAGGACTAGCGGTTACACAGATACGCAGTATTTT	CASSRTSGYTDTQYF
TRBV15	-	TRBJ2-1	few	TGTGCCACCAGCCCTACCACTGCAGGGGGGAATGAGCAGTTCTTC	CATSPTTAGGNEQFF
TRBV9	-	TRBJ2-1	many	TGTGCCAGCAGACCCCTGAGCTCCTACAATGAGCAGTTCTTC	CASRPLSSYNEQFF
TRBV7-6	-	TRBJ1-2	-	TGTGCCAGCTCGGCTTCGGACCGCGGAGGCTACACCTTC	CASSASDRGGYTF
TRBV7-9	-	TRBJ1-5	many	TGTGCCAGCAGCCCCCCCGGGACCAGCAATCAGCCCCAGCATTTT	CASSPPGTSNQPQHF
TRBV12-3/TRBV12-4	TRBD1	TRBJ2-7	many	TGTGCCAGCAGTTACGGACAGGGGGGCCCCTACGAGCAGTACTTC	CASSYGQGGPYEQYF
TRBV5-4	-	TRBJ2-2	few	TGTGCCAGCAGACAAGTAACTAGTGCCACCGGGGAGCTGTTTTTT	CASRQVTSATGELFF
TRBV12-3/TRBV12-4	TRBD2	TRBJ2-2	many	TGTGCCACCCTCGGGGGGGGGACGAACACCGGGGAGCTGTTTTTT	CATLGGGTNTGELFF
TRBV4-3	-	TRBJ2-3	many	TGCGCCAGCAGCCAAGGCCCCGGGGATACGCAGTATTTT	CASSQGPGDTQYF
TRBV6-6	-	TRBJ2-3	few	TGTGCCAGCAGTTATTTGGACAGATCCACAGATACGCAGTATTTT	CASSYLDRSTDTQYF
TRBV5-1	-	TRBJ2-3	-	TGCGCCAGCAGCCAGGACTCCCGCGAGACAGATACGCAGTATTTT	CASSQDSRETDTQYF
TRBV7-6	TRBD2	TRBJ2-6	few	TGTGCCAGCAGCTTAGTAGGGACTAGCGGGTACTCTGGGGCCAACGTCCTGACTTTC	CASSLVGTSGYSGANVLTF
TRBV9	TRBD2	TRBJ2-3	-	TGTGCCAGCAGCGACACCGGGCGGGGGGAAGATACGCAGTATTTT	CASSDTGRGEDTQYF
TRBV19	-	TRBJ2-7	few	TGTGCCAGTAGTATTACGGGGATTCCGTACGAGCAGTACTTC	CASSITGIPYEQYF
TRBV6-5	-	TRBJ2-1	few	TGTGCCAGCAGTTACTCTCGGGATGAGCAGTTCTTC	CASSYSRDEQFF
TRBV12-3/TRBV12-4	-	TRBJ2-1	many	TGTGCCAGCAGTTCCGCGGGGGCCAATGAGCAGTTCTTC	CASSSAGANEQFF
TRBV6-6	-	TRBJ2-3	few	TGTGCCAGCAGTTACTCCCCCCGGGGGAGAACAGATACGCAGTATTTT	CASSYSPRGRTDTQYF
TRBV18	-	TRBJ2-7	many	TGTGCCAGCTCACCAGAGTCCTACGAGCAGTACTTC	CASSPESYEQYF
TRBV7-6	-	TRBJ1-1	many	TGTGCCAGCAGCCCGAAGGGGAACACTGAAGCTTTCTTT	CASSPKGNTEAFF
TRBV18	-	TRBJ2-6	-	TGTGCCAGCTCGCTTACTCCTCTGGGGGGCCTTTCTGGGGCCAACGTCCTGACTTTC	CASSLTPLGGLSGANVLTF
TRBV5-1	-	TRBJ2-2	many	TGCGCCAGCAGCTTTTTGGGAACCGGGGAGCTGTTTTTT	CASSFLGTGELFF
TRBV20-1	-	TRBJ2-1	-	TGCAGTGCTAGGATTCAGACCGCCCAGCAGTTCTTC	CSARIQTAQQFF
TRBV20-1	-	TRBJ2-3	-	TGCAGTGTCGGGGATTATGTGGGCACAGATACGCAGTATTTT	CSVGDYVGTDTQYF
TRBV20-1	-	TRBJ1-3	many	TGCAGTGCTTTCATGCCGAGGGGGAGAAACACCATATATTTT	CSAFMPRGRNTIYF
TRBV15	-	TRBJ2-4	many	TGTGCCACCAGAAACGCAGGGGACAAAAACATTCAGTACTTC	CATRNAGDKNIQYF
TRBV6-2/TRBV6-3	TRBD2	TRBJ2-4	many	TGTGCCAGCAGTTACTCGACCGAGGGCGGGAGGGACATTCAGTACTTC	CASSYSTEGGRDIQYF
TRBV2	-	TRBJ2-6	-	TGTGCCAGCAGGGGCCTAAGGAGGGGACTCTCTGGGGCCAACGTCCTGACTTTC	CASRGLRRGLSGANVLTF
TRBV20-1	-	TRBJ2-1	few	TGCAGTGCTGGGTCCGGGGGCCTTTACAATGAGCAGTTCTTC	CSAGSGGLYNEQFF
TRBV5-1	-	TRBJ1-6	many	TGCGCCAGCAGCCTGGGGAGGGATTCACCCCTCCACTTT	CASSLGRDSPLHF
TRBV24-1	-	TRBJ1-3	few	TGTGCCACCAGTGATGAGTACCACAGGGCAATTCTCGGAGGAAACACCATATATTTT	CATSDEYHRAILGGNTIYF
TRBV9	TRBD1	TRBJ2-5	many	TGTGCCAGCAGCGACCCCGACAGGGGGGTGAACCAAGAGACCCAGTACTTC	CASSDPDRGVNQETQYF